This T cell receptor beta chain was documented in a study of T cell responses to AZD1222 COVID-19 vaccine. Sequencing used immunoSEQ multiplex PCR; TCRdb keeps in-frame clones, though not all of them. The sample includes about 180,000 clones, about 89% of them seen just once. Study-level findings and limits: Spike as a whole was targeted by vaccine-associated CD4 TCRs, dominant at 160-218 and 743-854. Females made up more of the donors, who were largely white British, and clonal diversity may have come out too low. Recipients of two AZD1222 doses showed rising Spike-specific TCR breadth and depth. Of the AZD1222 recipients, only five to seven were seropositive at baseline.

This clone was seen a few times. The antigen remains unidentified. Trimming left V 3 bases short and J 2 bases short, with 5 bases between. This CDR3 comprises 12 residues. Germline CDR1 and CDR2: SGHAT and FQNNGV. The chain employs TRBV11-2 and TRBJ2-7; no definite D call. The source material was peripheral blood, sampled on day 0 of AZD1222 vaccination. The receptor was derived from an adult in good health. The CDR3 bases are TGTGCCAGCAGCTTCCTTACCTACGAGCAGTACTTC. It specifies CASSFLTYEQYF.